Given below is one T cell receptor beta chain in context. This record belongs to a study of blood T cell repertoires in COVID-19. Study-wide context: There were acute and convalescent COVID-19 samples, and they came from the United States, Italy and Spain. Nucleic acid was either cDNA or gDNA, and it came from T cells, B-cell-depleted T cells, or PBMCs.

Germline V lookup: CDR1 SGHRS, CDR2 YFSETQ. CDR3 length equals 17 residues. J lost 3 bases, V lost 0 bases, and 10 bases had no gene match. Original analysis: The authors estimated nucleated cell counts from reference gene primer amplification. Sequenced by immunoSEQ multiplex PCR; TCRdb stores in-frame clones only, minus some. The D gene and trimming were derived from the DNA, and the V and J assignments and clone size from that table. The sample carries 210,000 or so clones, around 84% recorded once. V gene TRBV5-1 combines with J gene TRBJ2-7; 9 nucleotides align to TRBD2. The sequence was obtained from a middle-aged man with acute or convalescent COVID-19. The material sequenced was peripheral blood. The CDR3 protein is CASSLAGSGGRFYEQYF. Written as DNA, the CDR3 is TGCGCCAGCAGCTTGGCCGGGAGCGGGGGGCGCTTCTACGAGCAGTACTTC.